These T cell receptor beta chains were read from a single sample in a study of blood T cell repertoires in COVID-19. Here immunoSEQ multiplex PCR was the method, and the copy in TCRdb shows in-frame clones only, minus some. Here the sample spans approximately 300,000 clones, 80% to 95% being singletons. What was sequenced was peripheral blood. The receptors were sampled from a woman aged 25 to 45 with COVID-19, enrolled during active disease. CDR3s include the opening cysteine and the closing phenylalanine or tryptophan. A D gene is named only where the DNA matches it firmly. Clone size is not always given. Where it is, it says once, few, many or a class for expanded clones.

CDR3 protein: CASKGGGQSGYTF; CDR3 DNA: TGTGCCAGCAAAGGGGGCGGACAGAGTGGCTACACCTTC; clone size: NA; CDR3 length: 13; V gene: TRBV27; J gene: TRBJ1-2; D gene: TRBD1
CDR3 protein: CAWCLDRGNTEAFF; CDR3 DNA: TGTGCCTGGTGCCTGGACAGGGGGAACACTGAAGCTTTCTTT; clone size: NA; CDR3 length: 14; V gene: TRBV30; J gene: TRBJ1-1; D gene: TRBD1
CDR3 protein: CASSVAQGRDYGYTF; CDR3 DNA: TGTGCCAGCAGCGTTGCACAGGGTAGGGACTATGGCTACACCTTC; clone size: NA; CDR3 length: 15; V gene: TRBV9; J gene: TRBJ1-2; D gene: NA
CDR3 protein: CASSADRVLRADTQYF; CDR3 DNA: TGTGCCAGCAGCGCCGACAGGGTATTGCGGGCAGATACGCAGTATTTT; clone size: NA; CDR3 length: 16; V gene: TRBV2; J gene: TRBJ2-3; D gene: TRBD1
CDR3 protein: CASSLFRGDTGELFF; CDR3 DNA: TGTGCCAGCAGCTTGTTCAGGGGGGACACCGGGGAGCTGTTTTTT; clone size: NA; CDR3 length: 15; V gene: TRBV5-4; J gene: TRBJ2-2; D gene: NA
CDR3 protein: CASSLGVRVADYGYTF; CDR3 DNA: TGTGCCAGCAGCTTAGGGGTCAGGGTAGCTGACTATGGCTACACCTTC; clone size: NA; CDR3 length: 16; V gene: TRBV7-2; J gene: TRBJ1-2; D gene: NA
CDR3 protein: CASSEARETQYF; CDR3 DNA: TGTGCCAGCAGTGAGGCGAGGGAGACCCAGTACTTC; clone size: few; CDR3 length: 12; V gene: TRBV2; J gene: TRBJ2-5; D gene: NA
CDR3 protein: CASSPRQGRYEKLFF; CDR3 DNA: TGTGCCAGCAGTCCCCGACAGGGGAGGTATGAAAAACTGTTTTTT; clone size: NA; CDR3 length: 15; V gene: TRBV28; J gene: TRBJ1-4; D gene: TRBD1
CDR3 protein: CATSDSGTSLSEQYF; CDR3 DNA: TGTGCCACCAGTGATTCCGGGACATCTCTAAGCGAGCAGTACTTC; clone size: NA; CDR3 length: 15; V gene: TRBV24-1; J gene: TRBJ2-7; D gene: NA
CDR3 protein: CASSKGVAGGFGTQYF; CDR3 DNA: TGTGCCAGCAGCAAAGGGGTAGCGGGAGGTTTTGGTACGCAGTATTTT; clone size: NA; CDR3 length: 16; V gene: TRBV21-1; J gene: TRBJ2-3; D gene: NA
CDR3 protein: CASRMTHQRTQYF; CDR3 DNA: TGTGCCAGCAGAATGACGCATCAGCGGACCCAGTACTTC; clone size: NA; CDR3 length: 13; V gene: TRBV6-5; J gene: TRBJ2-5; D gene: NA
CDR3 protein: CASSSRHLPNEKLFF; CDR3 DNA: TGTGCCAGCAGCTCCCGACACCTTCCTAATGAAAAACTGTTTTTT; clone size: NA; CDR3 length: 15; V gene: TRBV7-6; J gene: TRBJ1-4; D gene: NA
CDR3 protein: CASSLGFAGSSYNEQFF; CDR3 DNA: TGCGCCAGCAGCTTGGGTTTTGCGGGAAGCTCCTACAATGAGCAGTTCTTC; clone size: NA; CDR3 length: 17; V gene: TRBV5-1; J gene: TRBJ2-1; D gene: NA
CDR3 protein: CASSYQVHSNEQFF; CDR3 DNA: TGTGCCAGCAGCTACCAGGTCCATAGCAATGAGCAGTTCTTC; clone size: once; CDR3 length: 14; V gene: TRBV7-9; J gene: TRBJ2-1; D gene: NA
CDR3 protein: CAWRKQGEQSTQYF; CDR3 DNA: TGTGCCTGGAGGAAACAGGGGGAGCAATCGACCCAGTACTTC; clone size: NA; CDR3 length: 14; V gene: TRBV30; J gene: TRBJ2-5; D gene: TRBD1
CDR3 protein: CASSNLNQPQHF; CDR3 DNA: TGTGCCAGCAGCAACTTAAATCAGCCCCAGCATTTT; clone size: NA; CDR3 length: 12; V gene: TRBV5-6; J gene: TRBJ1-5; D gene: NA
CDR3 protein: CASSSWPKGGLGAYEQYF; CDR3 DNA: TGTGCCAGCAGCTCCTGGCCAAAAGGAGGGTTGGGGGCCTACGAGCAGTACTTC; clone size: NA; CDR3 length: 18; V gene: TRBV7-2; J gene: TRBJ2-7; D gene: NA
CDR3 protein: CASSSGDRQETQYF; CDR3 DNA: TGTGCCAGCAGTTCAGGGGACCGACAAGAGACCCAGTACTTC; clone size: NA; CDR3 length: 14; V gene: TRBV27; J gene: TRBJ2-5; D gene: NA
CDR3 protein: CASSLSTSSQPQHF; CDR3 DNA: TGTGCCAGCAGTTTAAGTACGTCAAGCCAGCCCCAGCATTTT; clone size: NA; CDR3 length: 14; V gene: TRBV27; J gene: TRBJ1-5; D gene: NA
CDR3 protein: CASSSWTGDYGYTF; CDR3 DNA: TGTGCCAGCAGCTCATGGACAGGGGACTATGGCTACACCTTC; clone size: NA; CDR3 length: 14; V gene: TRBV7-9; J gene: TRBJ1-2; D gene: TRBD1
CDR3 protein: CASSENRGRDQPQHF; CDR3 DNA: TGTGCCAGCAGTGAAAACAGGGGGCGTGATCAGCCCCAGCATTTT; clone size: NA; CDR3 length: 15; V gene: TRBV2; J gene: TRBJ1-5; D gene: TRBD1
CDR3 protein: CASSQLGQGRFGYTF; CDR3 DNA: TGTGCCAGCAGCCAATTAGGACAGGGGAGGTTTGGCTACACCTTC; clone size: once; CDR3 length: 15; V gene: TRBV3-1/TRBV3-2; J gene: TRBJ1-2; D gene: TRBD1
CDR3 protein: CASSLDRGHEQYF; CDR3 DNA: TGTGCCAGCAGTCTCGACAGGGGCCACGAGCAGTACTTC; clone size: NA; CDR3 length: 13; V gene: TRBV28; J gene: TRBJ2-7; D gene: TRBD1
CDR3 protein: CASSLAAGQETQYF; CDR3 DNA: TGTGCCAGCAGCTTAGCGGCGGGCCAAGAGACCCAGTACTTC; clone size: NA; CDR3 length: 14; V gene: TRBV7-2; J gene: TRBJ2-5; D gene: NA
CDR3 protein: CASSYSSVSGNTIYF; CDR3 DNA: TGTGCCAGCAGTTACTCGTCAGTCTCTGGAAACACCATATATTTT; clone size: NA; CDR3 length: 15; V gene: TRBV6-2/TRBV6-3; J gene: TRBJ1-3; D gene: NA
CDR3 protein: CASRSQGAAYQPQHF; CDR3 DNA: TGTGCCAGTAGATCTCAGGGGGCGGCGTATCAGCCCCAGCATTTT; clone size: NA; CDR3 length: 15; V gene: TRBV19; J gene: TRBJ1-5; D gene: TRBD1
CDR3 protein: CAWSGGSNQPQHF; CDR3 DNA: TGTGCCTGGAGTGGGGGCTCCAATCAGCCCCAGCATTTT; clone size: NA; CDR3 length: 13; V gene: TRBV30; J gene: TRBJ1-5; D gene: NA
CDR3 protein: CASSDEQGQNTGELFF; CDR3 DNA: TGTGCCAGCAGCGACGAACAGGGGCAGAACACCGGGGAGCTGTTTTTT; clone size: NA; CDR3 length: 16; V gene: TRBV9; J gene: TRBJ2-2; D gene: TRBD1
CDR3 protein: CASGATGLNTEAFF; CDR3 DNA: TGCGCCAGCGGGGCGACAGGGTTGAACACTGAAGCTTTCTTT; clone size: NA; CDR3 length: 14; V gene: TRBV5-1; J gene: TRBJ1-1; D gene: TRBD1
CDR3 protein: CASKRQGGQETQYF; CDR3 DNA: TGTGCCAGCAAGAGACAGGGCGGACAAGAGACCCAGTACTTC; clone size: NA; CDR3 length: 14; V gene: TRBV2; J gene: TRBJ2-5; D gene: TRBD1
CDR3 protein: CASSGGTSENTGELFF; CDR3 DNA: TGTGCCAGTAGTGGGGGGACTAGCGAAAACACCGGGGAGCTGTTTTTT; clone size: NA; CDR3 length: 16; V gene: TRBV19; J gene: TRBJ2-2; D gene: TRBD2
CDR3 protein: CATSDRGANEKLFF; CDR3 DNA: TGTGCCACCAGTGATCGGGGGGCTAATGAAAAACTGTTTTTT; clone size: NA; CDR3 length: 14; V gene: TRBV24-1; J gene: TRBJ1-4; D gene: NA
CDR3 protein: CASSGIGVSGNTIYF; CDR3 DNA: TGTGCCAGTAGCGGAATCGGGGTGTCAGGAAACACCATATATTTT; clone size: NA; CDR3 length: 15; V gene: TRBV19; J gene: TRBJ1-3; D gene: NA
CDR3 protein: CASSQAPLPNTDTQYF; CDR3 DNA: TGCGCCAGCAGCCAAGCGCCACTACCAAACACAGATACGCAGTATTTT; clone size: NA; CDR3 length: 16; V gene: TRBV4-1; J gene: TRBJ2-3; D gene: NA
CDR3 protein: CASSPSLVAGGPGTYEQYF; CDR3 DNA: TGCGCCAGCAGCCCCTCCTTGGTAGCGGGAGGGCCAGGTACCTACGAGCAGTACTTC; clone size: NA; CDR3 length: 19; V gene: TRBV4-1; J gene: TRBJ2-7; D gene: TRBD2
CDR3 protein: CASSSQGNTGELFF; CDR3 DNA: TGTGCCAGCAGCTCCCAGGGGAACACCGGGGAGCTGTTTTTT; clone size: NA; CDR3 length: 14; V gene: TRBV7-3; J gene: TRBJ2-2; D gene: NA
CDR3 protein: CASSLLGTANTGELFF; CDR3 DNA: TGTGCCAGTAGTTTACTAGGGACAGCAAACACCGGGGAGCTGTTTTTT; clone size: NA; CDR3 length: 16; V gene: TRBV19; J gene: TRBJ2-2; D gene: TRBD1
CDR3 protein: CAISERQQDQPQHF; CDR3 DNA: TGTGCCATCAGTGAACGGCAACAGGATCAGCCCCAGCATTTT; clone size: NA; CDR3 length: 14; V gene: TRBV10-3; J gene: TRBJ1-5; D gene: NA
CDR3 protein: CASSLAGAFHNEQFF; CDR3 DNA: TGTGCCAGCAGTTTAGCGGGAGCCTTTCACAATGAGCAGTTCTTC; clone size: NA; CDR3 length: 15; V gene: TRBV6-2/TRBV6-3; J gene: TRBJ2-1; D gene: TRBD2
CDR3 protein: CASSIGLTGAKNIQYF; CDR3 DNA: TGTGCCAGTAGTATAGGCCTGACGGGAGCCAAAAACATTCAGTACTTC; clone size: NA; CDR3 length: 16; V gene: TRBV19; J gene: TRBJ2-4; D gene: NA
CDR3 protein: CATSAPREPSTDTQYF; CDR3 DNA: TGTGCCACCAGCGCCCCCAGGGAACCCAGCACAGATACGCAGTATTTT; clone size: few; CDR3 length: 16; V gene: TRBV15; J gene: TRBJ2-3; D gene: NA
CDR3 protein: CASSFFQGDRAGNEQYF; CDR3 DNA: TGTGCCAGCAGCTTCTTTCAGGGGGACAGGGCTGGGAACGAGCAGTACTTC; clone size: NA; CDR3 length: 17; V gene: TRBV11-2; J gene: TRBJ2-7; D gene: TRBD1
CDR3 protein: CASSLYLTEPSYGYTF; CDR3 DNA: TGTGCCAGCAGCTTGTATCTGACGGAGCCATCCTATGGCTACACCTTC; clone size: NA; CDR3 length: 16; V gene: TRBV7-9; J gene: TRBJ1-2; D gene: NA
CDR3 protein: CASSQDRAGSSTDTQYF; CDR3 DNA: TGTGCCAGCAGCCAAGATCGCGCCGGGAGTAGCACAGATACGCAGTATTTT; clone size: NA; CDR3 length: 17; V gene: TRBV14; J gene: TRBJ2-3; D gene: NA
CDR3 protein: CASSLVWGAGPYEQYF; CDR3 DNA: TGTGCCAGCAGCTTAGTTTGGGGAGCGGGTCCCTACGAGCAGTACTTC; clone size: few; CDR3 length: 16; V gene: TRBV11-2; J gene: TRBJ2-7; D gene: NA